The 26 T cell receptor beta chains presented below share a single source sample, sequenced in a study of shared clonotypes between healthy human individuals (dated by TCRdb to the early 2020s). For the CD8 naive samples, CD45RO-negative cells were positively selected for CCR7, yielding a CD45RA+CCR7+ population from which TemRA cells were excluded. The library relied on the immunoSEQ multiplex PCR assay. Not all clones reach the TCRdb copy of this immuneACCESS table, which keeps in-frame sequences only. Checked studies attribute under half of the gap to unresolved V genes and leave the rest unexplained. The sample table shows under 850,000 clones, and approximately 92% are seen once. Of the sample, about 25% is held by the ten largest clones. Sequenced material: naive CD8+ T cells sorted from blood. The cell subset or site label on this specimen signifies: CD45RA+CCR7+. The receptors here all came from a man younger than 40 in good health.

This chain joins TRBV2 and TRBJ2-1; D possibly corresponds to TRBD1 (6 bases). This CDR3 comprises 12 residues. The V gene's germline CDR1 is SNHLY and CDR2 FYNNEI. V was pared by 6 bases and J by 6 bases, with 9 bases between. The CDR3 spells CASSTGPNEQFF. DNA for the CDR3: TGTGCCAGCAGCACAGGGCCCAATGAGCAGTTCTTC.

The rearrangement joins TRBV27 to TRBJ2-1; D uncertain. Trimming pared 5 bases from V and 3 bases from J, leaving 8 bases between. Germline V gene sequence: CDR1 MNHEY, CDR2 SMNVEV (reference sequence). The CDR3 is 13 residues long. CDR3 coding DNA: TGTGCCAGCAGTCAGAACCTCTACAATGAGCAGTTCTTC. This sequence encodes CASSQNLYNEQFF.

This chain connects TRBV6-1 to TRBJ2-3, with D maybe TRBD1 (6 bases). Trimming took 4 bases from V and 1 from J, leaving 6 bases between them. In germline, CDR1 is MNHNS, CDR2 SASEGT. CDR3 length equals 13 residues. The CDR3 DNA reads TGTGCCAGCAGTGGACAGGGCACAGATACGCAGTATTTT. It is translated as CASSGQGTDTQYF.

This chain joins TRBV28 and TRBJ2-1; 7 bases are a match to TRBD1. Unmatched junction bases numbered 4, after V lost 10 bases and J lost 1 base. The CDR3 spans 13 residues. Germline V gene lookup returns CDR1 MDHEN and CDR2 SYDVKM. The CDR3 nucleotides are TGTGCCACCGACAGGGTTTCCTACAATGAGCAGTTCTTC. Translating gives CATDRVSYNEQFF.

On this clone: At one boundary the junction diverges from the germline segment, which might be a read error. The chain links TRBV11-1 to TRBJ2-1, with TRBD1 as a possible D gene (5 bases). CDR3 size: 16 residues. Germline V gene sequence: CDR1 SGHAT, CDR2 FQDESV (reference sequence). The CDR3: CASSLAVTGKYSEQFF. CDR3 nucleotide sequence: TGTGCCAGCAGCTTAGCGGTAACAGGAAAGTACAGTGAGCAGTTCTTC.

The chain has TRBV11-2 and TRBJ2-1; 12 bases line up with TRBD2. There are 18 residues in the CDR3. The V segment lost 5 bases and the J segment 6 bases; nucleotides outside the gene matches: 14. Germline V gene lookup returns CDR1 SGHAT and CDR2 FQNNGV. CDR3 sequence: CASSLGTSGYREVNEQFF. In nucleotides, the CDR3 is TGTGCCAGCAGCCTAGGGACTAGCGGGTACAGGGAAGTCAATGAGCAGTTCTTC.

This clone has only a few counts. The genes are TRBV28 and TRBJ2-1; D is ambiguous. This CDR3 comprises 12 residues. CDR1 is MDHEN and CDR2 is SYDVKM in the germline V gene. Trimming cost V 2 bases and J 8 bases, with 7 bases left between them. The DNA of the CDR3 is TGTGCCAGCAGTTTACTAGACTATGAGCAGTTCTTC. As protein: CASSLLDYEQFF.

The rearrangement joins TRBV5-1 to TRBJ2-7, with 8 bases aligning to TRBD1. Germline lookup yields CDR1 SGHRS and CDR2 YFSETQ. Losses at the gene ends were 4 bases for V and 7 bases for J; bases not matched to a gene: 13. This CDR3 region has 15 residues. CDR3 in DNA: TGCGCCAGCAGCACGGCGGACAGGGCATCGGGGGAGCAGTACTTC. Translating gives CASSTADRASGEQYF.

The CDR3 coding sequence is TGTGCCAGCAGTTTATCCGCTCGTTTAGCGGGAGCCGCCTACGAGCAGTACTTC. This gives the protein CASSLSARLAGAAYEQYF. The chain links TRBV28 to TRBJ2-7; 9 nucleotides match TRBD2. This CDR3 is built from 18 residues. Germline V CDR1 and CDR2: MDHEN, SYDVKM. V dropped 1 base and J dropped 2; count of bases not matched to a gene: 12.

J is TRBJ2-7 and V is TRBV10-1, with a tentative D call TRBD2 (5 bases). The germline V and J ends were trimmed by 2 bases and 0 bases, with 14 bases remaining between them. From germline, CDR1 is WNHNN and CDR2 SYGVQD (reference sequence). The CDR3 extends over 16 amino acids. The CDR3 sequence: CASSEGISESSYEQYF. CDR3 nucleotide sequence: TGCGCCAGCAGTGAGGGCATTAGCGAGAGCTCCTACGAGCAGTACTTC.

The CDR3 is CASSPAGRGSSGEQYF. CDR3 DNA: TGTGCCAGCAGCCCCGCCGGTAGGGGTAGTTCTGGCGAGCAGTACTTC. The chain couples TRBV13 to TRBJ2-7, with TRBD1 as a possible D gene (5 bases). V was cut by 5 bases and J by 6 bases, with 23 bases left in between. This CDR3 has 16 residues. Germline CDR1 and CDR2: PRHDT and FYEKMQ (reference sequence). Looking up the rest from reference TRBV13 and TRBJ2-7 gives the full variable domain: AAGVIQSPRHLIKEKRETATLKCYPIPRHDTVYWYQQGPGQDPQFLISFYEKMQSDKGSIPDRFSAQQFSDYHSELNMSSLELGDSALYFCASSPAGRGSSGEQYFGPGTRLTVT.

The chain uses TRBV19 and TRBJ2-2; weak D call: TRBD2 (5 bases). This CDR3 is 14 amino acids long. CDR1 is LNHDA, CDR2 SQIVND, per germline (reference sequence). V lost 7 bases and J lost 3, with 12 bases in between. CDR3 sequence (DNA): TGTGCCAGTATGGGTAGCGAGTACACCGGGGAGCTGTTTTTT. Its protein product is CASMGSEYTGELFF.

This clone was detected only once. The rearrangement uses TRBV19 and TRBJ2-2; no clear D gene. This CDR3 region has 17 residues. The V and J ends lost 7 bases and 3 bases respectively, with 21 bases between them. Germline loops: CDR1 LNHDA, CDR2 SQIVND (reference sequence). CDR3 sequence: CASIPLRAGRYTGELFF. CDR3 nucleotide sequence: TGTGCCAGTATTCCCCTTCGGGCAGGCCGATACACCGGGGAGCTGTTTTTT.

This clone has just a few counts. The chain joins TRBV4-1 to TRBJ2-1; D perhaps matches TRBD2 (5 bases). The V end was cut by 0 bases, the J end by 3 bases, with 15 bases between. Germline V gives CDR1 MGHRA, CDR2 YSYEKL. This CDR3 has 17 residues. CDR3 bases: TGCGCCAGCAGCCAAGATCAGTGGGAGAGATTCTACAATGAGCAGTTCTTC. It codes for CASSQDQWERFYNEQFF.

The chain has TRBV4-3 and TRBJ2-1, with 7 bases identical to TRBD2. This CDR3 is built from 16 residues. Germline values: CDR1 LGHNA, CDR2 YSLEER. With 3 bases clipped from V and 2 bases from J, the junction kept 7 bases outside the gene matches. CDR3 DNA sequence: TGCGCCAGCAGCCAGCCGCTAGCGGAGCCCTACAATGAGCAGTTCTTC. This sequence encodes CASSQPLAEPYNEQFF.

The sample holds one count of this clone. The genes are TRBV5-1 and TRBJ1-4; possibly TRBD1 for D (5 bases). Between the trimmed V and J ends, which lost 1 base and 0 bases, there was a span of 19 bases. Germline-derived CDR1 and CDR2 are SGHRS and YFSETQ. The CDR3 has 19 amino acids. CDR3 in amino acids: CASSLYADALGATNEKLFF. As DNA, the CDR3 is TGCGCCAGCAGCTTGTACGCCGACGCTTTGGGGGCAACTAATGAAAAACTGTTTTTT.

V and J are TRBV15 and TRBJ2-7; no firm D call. Germline assignment: CDR1 LNHNV and CDR2 YYDKDF (reference sequence). The CDR3 spans 15 residues. Trimming stripped 5 bases from V and 0 bases from J, with 14 bases between. The CDR3 loop is CATSHEWSSSYEQYF. DNA for the CDR3: TGTGCCACCAGCCACGAGTGGAGTAGCTCCTACGAGCAGTACTTC.

This chain joins TRBV7-8 and TRBJ2-3; 8 bases are shared with TRBD1. CDR1 and CDR2 (germline): SGHVS, FQNEAQ. The CDR3 contains 16 residues. With V trimmed by 7 bases and J by 1 base, 10 bases remained unmatched. CDR3 sequence: CASTLTQGVGTDTQYF. CDR3 DNA: TGTGCCAGCACCCTTACACAGGGGGTAGGCACAGATACGCAGTATTTT.

This clone was observed a single time. The chain couples TRBV11-3 to TRBJ2-3; D is perhaps TRBD2 (6 bases). CDR1 SGHNT and CDR2 YENEEA come from the germline V gene. This CDR3 comprises 16 residues. V was shortened by 5 bases and J by 6 bases, with 21 bases between the two germline ends. The CDR3 sequence is CASSPGGPSSPDTQYF. CDR3 DNA sequence: TGTGCCAGCAGCCCCGGAGGGCCCAGTTCCCCTGATACGCAGTATTTT.

The rearrangement joins TRBV7-9 to TRBJ2-1; D possibly corresponds to TRBD1 (5 bases). V lost 5 bases, J lost 7 bases, and 15 bases lay in between. The germline gives CDR1 SEHNR, CDR2 FQNEAQ (reference sequence). The CDR3 length is 14 residues. The CDR3 here is CASSLLTTGNEQFF. DNA of the CDR3: TGTGCCAGCAGCCTACTTACTACAGGTAATGAGCAGTTCTTC. Full variable domain (outside the CDR3, taken from reference TRBV7-9 and TRBJ2-1): DTGVSQNPRHKITKRGQNVTFRCDPISEHNRLYWYRQTLGQGPEFLTYFQNEAQLEKSRLLSDRFSAERPKGSFSTLEIQRTEQGDSAMYLCASSLLTTGNEQFFGPGTRLTVL.

This sequence joins TRBV15 and TRBJ2-1; 9 positions agree with TRBD1. Trimming at V came to 5 bases and at J to 5 bases, leaving 10 bases not matched to a gene. From germline, CDR1 is LNHNV and CDR2 YYDKDF (reference sequence). The CDR3 has 16 residues. The DNA for the CDR3 is TGTGCCACCAGCCCCCGGGACAGGGAATACCACAATGAGCAGTTCTTC. It specifies CATSPRDREYHNEQFF.

The sample holds one count of this clone. This sequence joins TRBV28 and TRBJ2-7, with unresolved D. CDR3 size: 12 residues. Trimming took off 2 bases at V and 3 bases at J, with 5 bases between the two ends. CDR1 is MDHEN and CDR2 is SYDVKM in the germline V gene. This CDR3 reads CASSLRLYEQYF. The CDR3 DNA sequence: TGTGCCAGCAGTTTAAGGCTCTACGAGCAGTACTTC.

This clone was seen only once. The CDR3 DNA is TGTGCCAGCAGCTATGGGAGGGGGAACACTGAAGCTTTCTTT. This codes for CASSYGRGNTEAFF. The chain combines TRBV5-4 with TRBJ1-1; TRBD1 might be the D (5 bases). CDR1 and CDR2 from the germline V gene are SGHNT and YYREEE (reference sequence). The CDR3 runs 14 residues. V was pared by 3 bases and J by 1 base, with 10 bases between.

This clone occurred once. The sample holds other DNA sequences that translate to the same CDR3. The V call is TRBV6-5, the J call TRBJ2-7; D not certain. Germline assignment: CDR1 MNHEY and CDR2 SVGAGI. Trimming removed 3 bases at V and 3 bases at J, with 3 bases between. The CDR3 length is 11 residues. CDR3 protein: CASSYNYEQYF. CDR3 in DNA: TGTGCCAGCAGTTATAACTACGAGCAGTACTTC.

V gene TRBV7-3 combines with J gene TRBJ2-7; TRBD1 aligns across 12 bases. This CDR3 contains 15 residues. Trimming cost V 1 base and J 6 bases; bases outside gene matches: 4. The germline V gene has CDR1 SGHTA and CDR2 FQGTGA. CDR3 residues: CASSLMGQGAREQYF. The CDR3 DNA reads as TGTGCCAGCAGCTTAATGGGACAGGGGGCGCGCGAGCAGTACTTC.

The chain joins TRBV7-9 to TRBJ2-5, with D tentatively TRBD1 or TRBD2 (6 bases each). Trimming removed 1 base at V and 0 bases at J, with 15 bases between. Germline CDR1 and CDR2: SEHNR and FQNEAQ (reference sequence). The CDR3 contains 17 residues. The CDR3 sequence: CASSLDAGRDNQETQYF. CDR3 sequence (DNA): TGTGCCAGCAGCTTAGATGCGGGACGGGACAACCAAGAGACCCAGTACTTC.